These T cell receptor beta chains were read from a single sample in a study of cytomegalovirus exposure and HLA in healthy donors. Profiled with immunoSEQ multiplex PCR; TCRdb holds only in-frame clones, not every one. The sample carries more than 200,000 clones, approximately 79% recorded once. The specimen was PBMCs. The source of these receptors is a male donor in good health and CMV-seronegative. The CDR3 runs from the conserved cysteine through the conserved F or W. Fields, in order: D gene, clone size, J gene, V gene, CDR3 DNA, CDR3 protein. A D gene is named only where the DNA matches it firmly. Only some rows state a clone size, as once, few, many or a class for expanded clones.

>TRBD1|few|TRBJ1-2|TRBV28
TGTGCCAGCAGTCCCCCACCTCCGGGACAGGGATTCTATGGCTACACCTTC
CASSPPPPGQGFYGYTF
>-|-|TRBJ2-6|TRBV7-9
TGTGCCAGCAGTAGAGCCCGGGGTCTCCCTGGGGCCAACGTCCTGACTTTC
CASSRARGLPGANVLTF
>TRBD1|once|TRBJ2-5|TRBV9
TGTGCCAGCAGCGGGAGCCGGACAGGCGTCCAAGAGACCCAGTACTTC
CASSGSRTGVQETQYF
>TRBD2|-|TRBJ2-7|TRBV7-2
TGTGCCAGCAGCTCAAATCCCGGGACTACAGCCTACGAGCAGTACTTC
CASSSNPGTTAYEQYF
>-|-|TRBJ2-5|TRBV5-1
TGCGCCAGCAGCTCCGAGCAGGGTTCGTACCAAGAGACCCAGTACTTC
CASSSEQGSYQETQYF
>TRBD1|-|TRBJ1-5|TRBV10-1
TGCGCCAGCAGAGAACCTCCGGGACAGCTTGCAAATCAGCCCCAGCATTTT
CASREPPGQLANQPQHF
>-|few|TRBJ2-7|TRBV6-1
TGTGCCAGCAGTGAAATTGGGGCAGGGTTATTCCACGAGCAGTACTTC
CASSEIGAGLFHEQYF
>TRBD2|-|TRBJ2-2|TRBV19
TGTGCCAGTAGTATCGGACTAGCGGGTAACACCGGGGAGCTGTTTTTT
CASSIGLAGNTGELFF
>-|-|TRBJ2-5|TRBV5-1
TGCGCCAGCAGCTTGTTGGGGCAGTTGGAGACCCAGTACTTC
CASSLLGQLETQYF
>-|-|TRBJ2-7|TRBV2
TGTGCCAGCAGTAAAAGGCAGGGAAACGAGCAGTACTTC
CASSKRQGNEQYF
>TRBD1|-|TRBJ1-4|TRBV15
TGTGCCACCAGCAGCAACAAGGGGGCGAGTCTTGAAAAACTGTTTTTT
CATSSNKGASLEKLFF
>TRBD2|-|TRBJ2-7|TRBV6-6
TGTGCCACCAATAGCGGGACTGGGGAGCAGTACTTC
CATNSGTGEQYF
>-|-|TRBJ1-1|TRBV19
TGTGCCAGTAGTCTCGGGACAGAAGCTTTCTTT
CASSLGTEAFF
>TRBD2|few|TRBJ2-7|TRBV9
TGTGCCAGCAGCCCTAGACTAGCGGGATCCTACGAGCAGTACTTC
CASSPRLAGSYEQYF
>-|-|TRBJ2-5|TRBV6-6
TGTGCCAGCAGTTACGACAGAGGCGTAGGGACCCAGTACTTC
CASSYDRGVGTQYF
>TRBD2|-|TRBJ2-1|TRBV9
TGTGCCAGCAGCGACCAGAGGGCGGGGGGGCTAAAACAGTTCTTC
CASSDQRAGGLKQFF
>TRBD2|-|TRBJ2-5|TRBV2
TGTGCCAGCAGTCTGGGACGGGGGGGAGAGACCCAGTACTTC
CASSLGRGGETQYF
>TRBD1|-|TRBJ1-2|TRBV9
TGTGCCAGCAGCGTAGCGAGACAGGGCTATGGCTACACCTTC
CASSVARQGYGYTF
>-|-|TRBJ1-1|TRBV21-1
TGTGCCAGCAGCAAGGGACAGGGTAACACTGAAGCTTTCTTT
CASSKGQGNTEAFF
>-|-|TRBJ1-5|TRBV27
TGTGCCAGCAGACGAGTGGGGGGTAATCAGCCCCAGCATTTT
CASRRVGGNQPQHF
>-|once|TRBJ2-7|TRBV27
TGTGCCAGCAGCCCCGATGGAGGCGAATCCTACGAGCAGTACTTC
CASSPDGGESYEQYF
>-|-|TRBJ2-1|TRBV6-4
TGTGCCAGCAGTGATGGGCCGGGGGTCTACAATGAGCAGTTCTTC
CASSDGPGVYNEQFF
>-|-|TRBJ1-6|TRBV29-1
TGCAGCGTTGAAGATGTATCACGGACAGAAAATTCACCCCTCCACTTT
CSVEDVSRTENSPLHF
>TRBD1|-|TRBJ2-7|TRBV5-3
TGTGCCAGAAGGATAGACAGGGTCTACGAGCAGTACTTC
CARRIDRVYEQYF
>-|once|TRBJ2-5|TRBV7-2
TGTGCCAGCAGCTTAGTGACTGGCGAGACCCAGTACTTC
CASSLVTGETQYF
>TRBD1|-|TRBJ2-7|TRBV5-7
TGTGCCAGCAGCTTGCACGGACAGGTGCGTACTTGCGAGCAGTACTTC
CASSLHGQVRTCEQYF
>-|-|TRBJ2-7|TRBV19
TGTGCCACGACCAGCGGTTCCGAGCAGTACTTC
CATTSGSEQYF
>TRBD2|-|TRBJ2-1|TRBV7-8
TGTGCCAGCAGCCCAGACGGGGCGGGGGGTCACAATGAGCAGTTCTTC
CASSPDGAGGHNEQFF
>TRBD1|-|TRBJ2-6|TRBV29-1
TGCAGCGCCAGGGGGACAGGGGGTATTGGGGCCAACGTCCTGACTTTC
CSARGTGGIGANVLTF
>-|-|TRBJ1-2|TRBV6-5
TGTGCCAGCAGTACTAGGCTCGGGGGCTACACCTTC
CASSTRLGGYTF
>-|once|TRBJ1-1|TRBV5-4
TGTGCCAGCAGCTTGGGGGGCAAGAACACTGAAGCTTTCTTT
CASSLGGKNTEAFF
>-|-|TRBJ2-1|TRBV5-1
TGCGCCAGCAGCTTGGTAGGCGGAGCGGGTATCGGCAATGAGCAGTTCTTC
CASSLVGGAGIGNEQFF
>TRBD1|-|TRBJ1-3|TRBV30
TGTGCCTGGGACAGGGCTTCTGGAAACACCATATATTTT
CAWDRASGNTIYF
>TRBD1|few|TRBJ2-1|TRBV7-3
TGTGCCAGCAGCTTAGGGGGGACAGGGCCTGGGCAGTTCTTC
CASSLGGTGPGQFF
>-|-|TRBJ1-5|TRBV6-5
TGTGCCAGCAGTTACTCGGTAGGGAGAGGCAATCAGCCCCAGCATTTT
CASSYSVGRGNQPQHF
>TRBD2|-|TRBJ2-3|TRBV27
TGTGCCAGCAGCCCCCTAGCGGGGGTTGGCGATACGCAGTATTTT
CASSPLAGVGDTQYF
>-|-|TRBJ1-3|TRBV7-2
TGTGCCAGCAGCTTAGGAGTTGGAAACACCATATATTTT
CASSLGVGNTIYF